These 28 T cell receptor beta chains originate from one sample sequenced in a study of control samples from healthy donors and cancer patients. Data came from immunoSEQ multiplex PCR; TCRdb stores just in-frame clones and leaves some out. The profile covers 35,000 to 45,000 clones, with approximately 82% appearing a single time and roughly 44% taken by the ten largest. The specimen sequenced was blood. The receptor set was obtained from a man in his 60s in good health.

The chain has TRBV14 and TRBJ2-1, with a tentative D call TRBD2 (6 bases). The V gene's germline CDR1 is SGHDN and CDR2 FVKESK. V lost 1 base and J lost 2, with 12 bases in between. The CDR3 is 16 amino acids. The CDR3 DNA is TGTGCCAGCAGCCAAGTGCCGGGAGCCCCCTACAATGAGCAGTTCTTC. Amino acids: CASSQVPGAPYNEQFF.

The chain has TRBV30 and TRBJ1-4, with D unclear. Trimming took 1 base from V and 1 from J, leaving 4 bases between them. Germline CDR1 reads GTSNPN; CDR2 reads SVGIG (reference sequence). The CDR3 consists of 13 residues. The DNA for the CDR3 is TGTGCCTGGAGTGAGAGAACTAATGAAAAACTGTTTTTT. Translating gives CAWSERTNEKLFF.

The chain employs TRBV6-5 and TRBJ1-4; 9 nucleotides agree with TRBD1. This CDR3 has 15 residues. CDR1 and CDR2 (germline): MNHEY, SVGAGI. V was pared by 5 bases and J by 8 bases, with 9 bases of the junction left unmatched. CDR3 in DNA: TGTGCCAGCAGTACTTACAGGGGGCCAGAAGAAAAACTGTTTTTT. This encodes CASSTYRGPEEKLFF.

The sample holds a few counts of this clone. The rearrangement links TRBV12-3 or TRBV12-4 to TRBJ2-3; D is unclear. V was cut by 3 bases and J by 2 bases, with 6 bases left in between. This CDR3 comprises 13 residues. The CDR3 DNA is TGTGCCAGCAGTTTTCGGCCCACAGATACGCAGTATTTT. This codes for CASSFRPTDTQYF.

This chain joins TRBV25-1 and TRBJ1-1; D gene unclear. The germline CDR1 and CDR2 sequences are MGHDK and SYGVNS. The CDR3 runs 15 residues. V lost 3 bases to trimming and J lost 0 bases, with 11 bases between them. For the CDR3, the DNA is TGTGCCAGCAGTGATAGACGCACCATGAACACTGAAGCTTTCTTT. Translated: CASSDRRTMNTEAFF.

With respect to this clone: At one boundary the junction diverges from the germline segment, which might be a read error. The chain is built from TRBV7-7 and TRBJ2-6, with TRBD1 matching 8 bases. The germline gives CDR1 SSHAT, CDR2 FNYEAQ (reference sequence). The length of the CDR3 is 19 residues. The CDR3 DNA reads as TGTGCTAGCAGCTTAGGACCTGGACAGGGATTTACAGGGGCCAACGTCCTGACTTTC. It codes for CASSLGPGQGFTGANVLTF.

This chain uses TRBV7-3 with TRBJ2-2; weak D call: TRBD1 (5 bases). The V and J ends lost 1 base and 3 bases respectively, with 12 bases between them. The germline V gene encodes CDR1 SGHTA and CDR2 FQGTGA. This CDR3 region has 16 residues. The CDR3 DNA sequence: TGTGCCAGCAGCTTAAGGCAGGGAACAGACACCGGGGAGCTGTTTTTT. Translated: CASSLRQGTDTGELFF.

CDR3 amino acids: CASSPPHRGTEAFF. In DNA, the CDR3 is TGTGCCAGCAGTCCCCCTCACCGAGGGACTGAAGCTTTCTTT. V and J are TRBV6-2 or TRBV6-3 and TRBJ1-1, with D hard to call. Germline V CDR1 and CDR2: MNHEY, SVGEGT. Deletions cut 5 bases from V and 5 bases from J, with 15 bases between. The length of the CDR3 is 14 residues.

The V call is TRBV4-1, the J call TRBJ1-5, with unresolved D. Germline values: CDR1 MGHRA, CDR2 YSYEKL. Trimming shortened V by 1 base and J by 3 bases, and 10 bases separated the two germline ends. There are 15 residues in the CDR3. This CDR3 reads CASSQVYRSNQPQHF. CDR3 nucleotide sequence: TGCGCCAGCAGCCAAGTGTACCGTTCCAATCAGCCCCAGCATTTT.

This chain joins TRBV13 and TRBJ1-4; D may be TRBD1 (5 bases). Germline V lookup: CDR1 PRHDT, CDR2 FYEKMQ (reference sequence). There are 16 residues in the CDR3. The V and J ends lost 1 base and 0 bases respectively, with 9 bases between them. The CDR3 DNA sequence: TGTGCCAGCAGCTTAGCGGGGGACGCAACTAATGAAAAACTGTTTTTT. This sequence encodes CASSLAGDATNEKLFF.

This clone was found once. This rearrangement joins TRBV10-2 to TRBJ2-1, with TRBD2 matching 8 bases. This CDR3 contains 15 residues. J gave up 9 bases and V 0 bases, and 7 bases lay outside the gene matches. Germline values: CDR1 WSHSY, CDR2 SAAADI. The DNA of the CDR3 is TGCGCCAGCAGTGAGTCGCTCGGGACTAGAGGTGAGCAGTTCTTC. Its protein product is CASSESLGTRGEQFF.

V and J are TRBV2 and TRBJ2-1; a possible D gene is TRBD2 (6 bases). The CDR3 runs 15 residues. Per germline, CDR1 SNHLY and CDR2 FYNNEI. The V end lost 0 bases, the J end lost 6 bases, and 12 bases lay between the germline ends. The CDR3 loop reads CASSEAGRRTNEQFF. DNA for the CDR3: TGTGCCAGCAGTGAAGCGGGGAGGAGGACCAATGAGCAGTTCTTC.

The chain combines TRBV6-1 with TRBJ1-2; unclear D gene. CDR3 length: 15 amino acids. Trimming pared 1 base from V and 4 bases from J, leaving 13 bases between. Germline loops: CDR1 MNHNS, CDR2 SASEGT. The DNA for the CDR3 is TGTGCCAGCAGTGAAGGACATGCAGCGAGCTATGGCTACACCTTC. This encodes CASSEGHAASYGYTF.

The gene calls are TRBV5-1 and TRBJ2-7; a weak D match, TRBD1 (5 bases). V shed 0 bases and J shed 2 bases, with 9 bases lying between them. The CDR3 length is 14 residues. Germline values: CDR1 SGHRS, CDR2 YFSETQ. Here the CDR3 DNA reads TGCGCCAGCAGCTTGGAGGGCAGGGCCTACGAGCAGTACTTC. Translating gives CASSLEGRAYEQYF.

Only one count was recorded for this clone. The gene calls are TRBV18 and TRBJ1-5, with D uncertain. This CDR3 region has 14 residues. Germline assignment: CDR1 KGHSH and CDR2 LQKENI. Deletions cut 4 bases from V and 0 bases from J, with 7 bases between. The CDR3 sequence: CASSRENSNQPQHF. The CDR3 DNA follows: TGTGCCAGCTCACGAGAGAATAGCAATCAGCCCCAGCATTTT.

J is TRBJ2-3 and V is TRBV5-1; TRBD2 aligns across 8 bases. Germline V CDR1 and CDR2: SGHRS, YFSETQ. V lost 0 bases to trimming and J lost 1 base; unmatched junction nucleotides: 4. The CDR3 is 16 amino acids. CDR3 sequence reads: CASSLGLAGGTDTQYF. As DNA, the CDR3 is TGCGCCAGCAGCTTGGGCCTAGCGGGTGGCACAGATACGCAGTATTTT. The whole variable domain, filled in from reference TRBV5-1 and TRBJ2-3, reads KAGVTQTPRYLIKTRGQQVTLSCSPISGHRSVSWYQQTPGQGLQFLFEYFSETQRNKGNFPGRFSGRQFSNSRSEMNVSTLELGDSALYLCASSLGLAGGTDTQYFGPGTRLTVL.

V is TRBV2 and J is TRBJ1-2; D is unresolved. Trimming removed 3 bases at V and 2 bases at J, with 7 bases between. The CDR3 runs to 13 residues. Germline CDR1 and CDR2: SNHLY and FYNNEI. This CDR3 reads CASSDSLNYGYTF. In DNA, the CDR3 is TGTGCCAGCAGTGACAGTCTCAACTATGGCTACACCTTC.

This rearrangement joins TRBV6-5 to TRBJ2-1, with TRBD2 identical over 10 bases. V was pared by 4 bases and J by 8 bases, with 8 bases of the junction left unmatched. The CDR3 has 15 amino acids. The V gene's germline CDR1 is MNHEY and CDR2 SVGAGI. The CDR3 sequence: CASSSGSGGSYEQFF. The DNA for the CDR3 is TGTGCCAGCAGTTCAGGTAGCGGGGGGTCCTATGAGCAGTTCTTC.

The gene calls are TRBV27 and TRBJ2-2; tentatively, D is TRBD1 (7 bases). The CDR3 contains 18 residues. The germline V gene encodes CDR1 MNHEY and CDR2 SMNVEV (reference sequence). Trimming removed 2 bases from V and 1 base from J, with 17 bases in between. CDR3 nucleotide sequence: TGTGCCAGCAGTTTACGGGCCAGGGGGGTGTGGAACACCGGGGAGCTGTTTTTT. This translates into CASSLRARGVWNTGELFF.

The V and J genes are TRBV28 and TRBJ1-2, with TRBD1 identical over 7 bases. CDR1 MDHEN and CDR2 SYDVKM come from the germline V gene. The CDR3 runs to 12 residues. V lost 6 bases and J lost 5; bases outside the gene matches: 3. CDR3 in DNA: TGTGCCAGCAGGGGACAGCTTTATGGCTACACCTTC. Its translation: CASRGQLYGYTF.

The V call is TRBV6-5, the J call TRBJ1-2; a weak D match, TRBD1 (6 bases). Germline V lookup: CDR1 MNHEY, CDR2 SVGAGI. This CDR3 contains 13 residues. V was pared by 8 bases and J by 4 bases, with 14 bases between. CDR3 residues: CASHRDGIYGYTF. In DNA form, the CDR3 reads TGTGCCAGCCACAGGGACGGCATCTATGGCTACACCTTC.

CDR3 in DNA: TGCGCCAGCAGCTTCCAAGGACGGATAACTAGAAGAAGTGAGACCCAGTACTTC. Amino acid sequence: CASSFQGRITRRSETQYF. The V and J genes are TRBV5-1 and TRBJ2-5, with a weak D call TRBD2 (5 bases). CDR3 length: 18 residues. Germline CDR1 reads SGHRS; CDR2 reads YFSETQ. V was pared by 2 bases and J by 5 bases, with 25 bases between.

V and J are TRBV19 and TRBJ2-1, with 8 positions matching TRBD2. The CDR3 runs 16 residues. CDR1 LNHDA and CDR2 SQIVND come from the germline V gene (reference sequence). Trimming removed 3 bases from V and 4 bases from J; junction bases left unmatched: 8. The DNA of the CDR3 is TGTGCCAGTAGTATCCCCACTAGCGGTTATTACAATGAGCAGTTCTTC. Its translation is CASSIPTSGYYNEQFF.

CDR3 region: CASSLQDNSPLHF. DNA of the CDR3: TGCGCCAGCAGCCTACAGGATAATTCACCCCTCCACTTT. This chain joins TRBV5-1 and TRBJ1-6; possibly TRBD1 for D (5 bases). The germline V and J ends were trimmed by 4 bases and 5 bases, with 7 bases remaining between them. This CDR3 region has 13 residues. Germline values: CDR1 SGHRS, CDR2 YFSETQ.

Of note for this clone: The same CDR3 is also encoded by other DNA sequences in this sample. The chain recombines TRBV7-9 with TRBJ2-7; D gene uncertain. Per germline, CDR1 SEHNR and CDR2 FQNEAQ (reference sequence). V was clipped by 1 base and J by 5 bases, with 9 bases between them. This CDR3 has 13 amino acids. The CDR3 region is CASSLDGRDEQYF. The CDR3 nucleotides are TGTGCCAGCAGCTTAGATGGTCGCGACGAGCAGTACTTC.

The gene calls are TRBV11-2 and TRBJ1-2; 7 bases are a match to TRBD1. Germline CDR1 reads SGHAT; CDR2 reads FQNNGV. After removal of 5 bases from V and 1 base from J, the junction contained 16 bases not matched to a gene. The CDR3 sequence is 18 residues long. CDR3 region: CASSRNLDRDLDNYGYTF. The CDR3 DNA reads TGTGCCAGCAGCCGGAACCTTGACAGGGACCTTGATAACTATGGCTACACCTTC. Variable domain in full (rest from reference TRBV11-2 and TRBJ1-2): EAGVAQSPRYKIIEKRQSVAFWCNPISGHATLYWYQQILGQGPKLLIQFQNNGVVDDSQLPKDRFSAERLKGVDSTLKIQPAKLEDSAVYLCASSRNLDRDLDNYGYTFGSGTRLTVV.

This clone showed up just a few times. This sequence joins TRBV5-8 and TRBJ1-2; D is unclear. V was cut by 0 bases and J by 7 bases, with 10 bases left in between. Germline CDR1 SGHTS, CDR2 YDEGEE. The CDR3 runs to 13 residues. For the CDR3, the DNA is TGTGCCAGCAGCTTGGGCCCCGGAATTGGCTACACCTTC. Its protein product is CASSLGPGIGYTF.

The V gene is TRBV5-5, the J gene TRBJ1-3; D is unresolved. V was clipped by 4 bases and J by 0 bases, with 8 bases between them. The CDR3 covers 14 residues. The V gene's germline CDR1 is SGHKS and CDR2 YYEKEE (reference sequence). Written as DNA, the CDR3 is TGTGCCAGCAGCCGTTATAGCTCTGGAAACACCATATATTTT. Its translation: CASSRYSSGNTIYF.